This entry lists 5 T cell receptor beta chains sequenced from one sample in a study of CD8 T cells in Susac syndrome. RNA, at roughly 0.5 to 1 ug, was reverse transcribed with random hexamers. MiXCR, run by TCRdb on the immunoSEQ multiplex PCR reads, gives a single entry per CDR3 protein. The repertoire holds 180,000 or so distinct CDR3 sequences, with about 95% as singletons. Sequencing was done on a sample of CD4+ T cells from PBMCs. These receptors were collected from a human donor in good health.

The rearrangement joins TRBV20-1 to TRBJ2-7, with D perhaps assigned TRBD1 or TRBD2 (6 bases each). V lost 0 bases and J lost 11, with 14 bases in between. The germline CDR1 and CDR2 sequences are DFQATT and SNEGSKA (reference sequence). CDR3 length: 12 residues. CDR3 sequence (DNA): TGCAGTGCTAGAGACCATGGTAGGGGGGAGTACGTC. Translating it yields CSARDHGRGEYV.

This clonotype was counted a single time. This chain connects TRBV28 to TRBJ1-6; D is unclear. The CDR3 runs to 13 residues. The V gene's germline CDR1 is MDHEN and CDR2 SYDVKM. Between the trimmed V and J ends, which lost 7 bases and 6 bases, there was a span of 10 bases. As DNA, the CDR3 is TGTGCCAGCACCCCGGACGGTAATTCACCCCTCCACTTT. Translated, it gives CASTPDGNSPLHF.

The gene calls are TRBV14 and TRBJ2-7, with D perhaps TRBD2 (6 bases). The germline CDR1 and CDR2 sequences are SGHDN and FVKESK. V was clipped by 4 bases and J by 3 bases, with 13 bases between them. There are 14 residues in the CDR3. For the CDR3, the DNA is TGTGCCAGCAGCCTCGGGCGGCGGGACTACGAGCAGTACTTC. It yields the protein CASSLGRRDYEQYF.

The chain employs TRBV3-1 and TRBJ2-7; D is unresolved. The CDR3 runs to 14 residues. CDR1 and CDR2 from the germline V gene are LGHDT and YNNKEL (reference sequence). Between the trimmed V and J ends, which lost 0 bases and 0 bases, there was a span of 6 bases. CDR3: CASSQDPSSYEQYF. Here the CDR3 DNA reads TGTGCCAGCAGCCAAGACCCCAGCTCCTACGAGCAGTACTTC.

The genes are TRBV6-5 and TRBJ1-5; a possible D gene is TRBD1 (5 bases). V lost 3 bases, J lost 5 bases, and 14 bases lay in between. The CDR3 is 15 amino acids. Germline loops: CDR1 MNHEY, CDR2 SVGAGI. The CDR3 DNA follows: TGTGCCAGCAGTTATACGGGACGGCTCGATCAGCCCCAGCATTTT. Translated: CASSYTGRLDQPQHF.